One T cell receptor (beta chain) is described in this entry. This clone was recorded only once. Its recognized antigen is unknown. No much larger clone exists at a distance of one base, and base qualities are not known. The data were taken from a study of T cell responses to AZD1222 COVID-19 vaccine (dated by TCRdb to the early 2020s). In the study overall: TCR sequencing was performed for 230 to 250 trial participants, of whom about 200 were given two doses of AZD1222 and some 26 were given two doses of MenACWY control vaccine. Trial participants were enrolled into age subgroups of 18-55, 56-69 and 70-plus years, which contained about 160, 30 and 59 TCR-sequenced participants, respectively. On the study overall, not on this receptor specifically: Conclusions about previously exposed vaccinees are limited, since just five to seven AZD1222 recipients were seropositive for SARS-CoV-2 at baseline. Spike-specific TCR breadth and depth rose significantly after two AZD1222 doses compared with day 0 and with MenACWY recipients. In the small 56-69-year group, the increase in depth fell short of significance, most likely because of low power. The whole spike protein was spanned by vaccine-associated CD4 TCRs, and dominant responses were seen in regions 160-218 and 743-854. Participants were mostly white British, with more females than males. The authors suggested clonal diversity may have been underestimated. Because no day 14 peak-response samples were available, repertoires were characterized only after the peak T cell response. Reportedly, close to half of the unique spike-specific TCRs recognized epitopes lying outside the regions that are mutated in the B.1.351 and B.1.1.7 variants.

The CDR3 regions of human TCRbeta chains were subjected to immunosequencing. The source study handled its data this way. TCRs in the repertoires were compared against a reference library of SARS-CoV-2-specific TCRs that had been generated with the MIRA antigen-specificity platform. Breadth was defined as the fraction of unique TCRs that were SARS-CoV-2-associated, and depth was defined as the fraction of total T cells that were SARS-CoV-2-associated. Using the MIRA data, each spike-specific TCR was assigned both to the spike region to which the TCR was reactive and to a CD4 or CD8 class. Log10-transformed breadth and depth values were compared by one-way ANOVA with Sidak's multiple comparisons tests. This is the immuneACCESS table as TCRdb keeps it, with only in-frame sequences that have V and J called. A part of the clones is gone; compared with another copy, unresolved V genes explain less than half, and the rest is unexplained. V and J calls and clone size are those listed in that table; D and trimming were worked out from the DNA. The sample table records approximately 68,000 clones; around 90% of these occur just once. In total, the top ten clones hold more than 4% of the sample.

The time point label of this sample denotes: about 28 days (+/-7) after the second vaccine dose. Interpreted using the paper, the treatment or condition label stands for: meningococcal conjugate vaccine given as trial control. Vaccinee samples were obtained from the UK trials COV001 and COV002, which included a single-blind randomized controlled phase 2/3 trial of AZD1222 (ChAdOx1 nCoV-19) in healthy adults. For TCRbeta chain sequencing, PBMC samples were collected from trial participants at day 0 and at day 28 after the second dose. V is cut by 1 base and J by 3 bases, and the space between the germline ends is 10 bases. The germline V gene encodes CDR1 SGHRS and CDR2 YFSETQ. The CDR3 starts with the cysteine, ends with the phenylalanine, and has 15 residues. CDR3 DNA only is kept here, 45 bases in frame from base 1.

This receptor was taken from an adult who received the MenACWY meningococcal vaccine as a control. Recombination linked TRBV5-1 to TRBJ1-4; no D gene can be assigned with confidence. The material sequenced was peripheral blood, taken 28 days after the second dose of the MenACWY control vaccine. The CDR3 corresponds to CASSLNLGANEKLFF. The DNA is TGCGCCAGCAGCTTGAACCTCGGAGCTAATGAAAAACTGTTTTTT.